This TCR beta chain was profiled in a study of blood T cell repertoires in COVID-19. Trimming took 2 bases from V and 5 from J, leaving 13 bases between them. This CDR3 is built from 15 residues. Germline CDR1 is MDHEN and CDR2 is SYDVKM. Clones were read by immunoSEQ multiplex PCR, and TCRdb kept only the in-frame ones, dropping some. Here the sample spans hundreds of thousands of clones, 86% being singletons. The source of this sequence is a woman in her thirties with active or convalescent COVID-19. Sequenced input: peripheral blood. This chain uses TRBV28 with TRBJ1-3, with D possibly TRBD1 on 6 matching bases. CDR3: CASSLLQGRRNTIYF. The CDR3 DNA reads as TGTGCCAGCAGTTTACTACAGGGTCGAAGAAACACCATATATTTT. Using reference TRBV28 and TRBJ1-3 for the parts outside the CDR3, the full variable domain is DVKVTQSSRYLVKRTGEKVFLECVQDMDHENMFWYRQDPGLGLRLIYFSYDVKMKEKGDIPEGYSVSREKKERFSLILESASTNQTSMYLCASSLLQGRRNTIYFGEGSWLTVV.